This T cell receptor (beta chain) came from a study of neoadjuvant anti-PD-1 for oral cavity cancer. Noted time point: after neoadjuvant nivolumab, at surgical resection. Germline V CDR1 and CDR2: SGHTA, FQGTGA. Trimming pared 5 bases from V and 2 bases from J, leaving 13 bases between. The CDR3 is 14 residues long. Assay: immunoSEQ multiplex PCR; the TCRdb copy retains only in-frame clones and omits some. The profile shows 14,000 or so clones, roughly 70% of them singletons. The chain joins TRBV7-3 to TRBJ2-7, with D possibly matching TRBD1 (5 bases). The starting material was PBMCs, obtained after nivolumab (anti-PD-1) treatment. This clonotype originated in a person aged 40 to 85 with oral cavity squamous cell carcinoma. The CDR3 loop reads CASSRGQGTYEQYF. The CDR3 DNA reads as TGTGCCAGCAGCCGTGGGCAGGGAACCTACGAGCAGTACTTC.